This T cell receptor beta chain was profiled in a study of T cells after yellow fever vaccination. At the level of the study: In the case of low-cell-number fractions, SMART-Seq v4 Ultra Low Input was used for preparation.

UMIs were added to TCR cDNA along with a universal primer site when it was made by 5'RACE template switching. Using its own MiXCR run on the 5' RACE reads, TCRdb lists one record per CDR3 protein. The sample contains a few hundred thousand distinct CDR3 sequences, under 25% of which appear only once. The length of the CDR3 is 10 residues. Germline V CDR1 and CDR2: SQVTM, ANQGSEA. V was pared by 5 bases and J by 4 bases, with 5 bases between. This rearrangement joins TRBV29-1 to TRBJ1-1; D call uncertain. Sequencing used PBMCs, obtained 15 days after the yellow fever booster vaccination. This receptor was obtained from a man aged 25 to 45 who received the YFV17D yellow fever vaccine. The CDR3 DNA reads TGCAGCGTTCGAGTCACTGAAGCTTTCTTT. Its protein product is CSVRVTEAFF. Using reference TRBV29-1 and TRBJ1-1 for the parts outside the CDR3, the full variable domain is SAVISQKPSRDICQRGTSLTIQCQVDSQVTMMFWYRQQPGQSLTLIATANQGSEATYESGFVIDKFPISRPNLTFSTLTVSNMSPEDSSIYLCSVRVTEAFFGQGTRLTVV.